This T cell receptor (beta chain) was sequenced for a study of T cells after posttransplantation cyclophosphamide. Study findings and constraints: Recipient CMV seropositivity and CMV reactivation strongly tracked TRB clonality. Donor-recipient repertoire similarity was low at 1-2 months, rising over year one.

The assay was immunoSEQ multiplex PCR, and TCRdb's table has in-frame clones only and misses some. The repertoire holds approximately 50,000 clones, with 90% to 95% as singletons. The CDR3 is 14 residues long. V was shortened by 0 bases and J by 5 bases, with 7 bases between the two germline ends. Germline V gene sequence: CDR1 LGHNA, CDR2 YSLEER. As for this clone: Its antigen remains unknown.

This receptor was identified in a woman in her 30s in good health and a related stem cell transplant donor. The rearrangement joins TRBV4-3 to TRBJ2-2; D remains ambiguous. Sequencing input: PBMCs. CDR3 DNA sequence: TGCGCCAGCAGCCAAGAGCGAGAAACCGGGGAGCTGTTTTTT. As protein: CASSQERETGELFF.